The 8 T cell receptor beta chains below come from one sample, sequenced in a study of a mutant IDH1 vaccine in newly diagnosed glioma (dated by TCRdb to about 2021). The meaning of the sample's time point label: baseline, week 1 (first vaccination visit). The treatment or condition label on this specimen signifies: pre-vaccination baseline after standard-of-care therapy. The library was generated by the immunoSEQ multiplex PCR assay. As stored in TCRdb, this immuneACCESS dataset retains in-frame rearrangements with V and J assigned. A fraction of the clones does not appear; measured against another copy, unresolved V genes explain less than half of the discrepancy, and the remainder lacks a known reason. This sample gives about 92,000 clones in total; approximately 83% of them show up just once. The ten largest clones add up to 7% to 9% of the sample. Source: PBMCs, taken from a glioma patient treated with radiotherapy, temozolomide or both. The source is a woman aged 45-65 years with glioma.

This chain connects TRBV27 to TRBJ2-7; weak D call: TRBD2 (7 bases). V was cut by 7 bases and J by 3 bases, with 16 bases left in between. This CDR3 spans 14 amino acids. The V gene's germline CDR1 is MNHEY and CDR2 SMNVEV (reference sequence). The DNA for the CDR3 is TGTGCCAGCAAAACGGGGAGGGGGGGCTACGAGCAGTACTTC. Translating gives CASKTGRGGYEQYF.

The rearrangement links TRBV27 to TRBJ2-7, with 10 bases matching TRBD2. J lost 3 bases, V lost 3 bases, and 5 bases had no gene match. The CDR3 is made up of 15 amino acids. Germline V gene sequence: CDR1 MNHEY, CDR2 SMNVEV (reference sequence). This CDR3 reads CASSFSGGQNYEQYF. For the CDR3, the DNA is TGTGCCAGCAGTTTTAGCGGGGGGCAAAACTACGAGCAGTACTTC.

The chain couples TRBV4-3 to TRBJ1-1; D is undetermined. Trimming removed 2 bases from V and 2 bases from J, with 6 bases in between. The CDR3 extends over 13 amino acids. Germline values: CDR1 LGHNA, CDR2 YSLEER. As DNA, the CDR3 is TGCGCCAGCAGCCAACAGAGAAACACTGAAGCTTTCTTT. Its protein product is CASSQQRNTEAFF.

This clone has a single count. V gene TRBV25-1 combines with J gene TRBJ2-1; 7 bases agree with TRBD1. The CDR3 loop spans 17 amino acids. CDR1 is MGHDK, CDR2 SYGVNS, per germline. V was pared by 3 bases and J by 0 bases, with 8 bases of the junction left unmatched. As DNA, the CDR3 is TGTGCCAGCAGTGACAGACAGGGTTTAAGCTCCTACAATGAGCAGTTCTTC. It codes for CASSDRQGLSSYNEQFF.

This clone occurred a few times. This sequence joins TRBV2 and TRBJ1-1; D unclear. This CDR3 is 13 amino acids long. The V and J ends lost 5 bases and 4 bases respectively, with 11 bases between them. Germline CDR1 reads SNHLY; CDR2 reads FYNNEI. CDR3 in DNA: TGTGCCAGCAGTCTTAAGGACCCCACTGAAGCTTTCTTT. Translation gives CASSLKDPTEAFF.

V and J are TRBV19 and TRBJ1-5, with a weak D call TRBD1 (5 bases). V shed 4 bases and J shed 3 bases, with 10 bases lying between them. Germline loops: CDR1 LNHDA, CDR2 SQIVND (reference sequence). The CDR3 spans 14 residues. CDR3 loop: CASSTAGPNQPQHF. The CDR3 DNA is TGTGCCAGTAGTACAGCAGGGCCCAATCAGCCCCAGCATTTT.

The chain joins TRBV2 to TRBJ2-5; D is perhaps TRBD2 (5 bases). Germline V gene sequence: CDR1 SNHLY, CDR2 FYNNEI. This CDR3 is 15 amino acids long. With 5 bases removed from V and 4 bases from J, the gap between germline ends came to 17 bases. CDR3 loop: CASSSPSEASETQYF. The DNA for the CDR3 is TGTGCCAGCAGTTCCCCCTCGGAGGCGTCAGAGACCCAGTACTTC.

The chain combines TRBV7-9 with TRBJ2-5; D remains unclear. The germline V and J ends were trimmed by 6 bases and 4 bases, with 9 bases remaining between them. The germline V gene has CDR1 SEHNR and CDR2 FQNEAQ (reference sequence). The CDR3 has 12 residues. CDR3 bases: TGTGCCAGCAGTCCGCAAGGAGAGACCCAGTACTTC. Its protein product is CASSPQGETQYF.